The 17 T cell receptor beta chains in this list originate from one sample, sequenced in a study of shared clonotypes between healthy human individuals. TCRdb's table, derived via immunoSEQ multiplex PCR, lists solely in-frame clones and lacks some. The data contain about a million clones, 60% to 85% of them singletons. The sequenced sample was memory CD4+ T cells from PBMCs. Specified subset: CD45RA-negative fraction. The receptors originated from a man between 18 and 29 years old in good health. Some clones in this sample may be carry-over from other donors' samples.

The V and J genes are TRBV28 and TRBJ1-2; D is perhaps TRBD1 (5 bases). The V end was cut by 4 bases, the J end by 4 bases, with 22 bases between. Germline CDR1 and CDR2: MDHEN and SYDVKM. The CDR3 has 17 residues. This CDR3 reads CASSSPSRGGGVYGYTF. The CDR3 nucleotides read TGTGCCAGCAGTTCCCCCTCAAGGGGCGGGGGTGTCTATGGCTACACCTTC.

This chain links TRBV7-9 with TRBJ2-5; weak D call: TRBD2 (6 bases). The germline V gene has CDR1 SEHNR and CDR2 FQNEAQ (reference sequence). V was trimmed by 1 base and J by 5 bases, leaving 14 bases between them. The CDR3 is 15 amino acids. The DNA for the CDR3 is TGTGCCAGCAGCTTAGGGGCGGGGATGGGGGAGACCCAGTACTTC. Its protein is CASSLGAGMGETQYF.

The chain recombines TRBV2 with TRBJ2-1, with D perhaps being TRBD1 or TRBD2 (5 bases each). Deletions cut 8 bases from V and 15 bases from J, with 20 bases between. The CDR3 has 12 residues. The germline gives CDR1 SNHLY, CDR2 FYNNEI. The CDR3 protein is CASQKVGGQRFF. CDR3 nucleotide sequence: TGTGCCAGCCAAAAGGTTGGGGGTCAACGGTTCTTC.

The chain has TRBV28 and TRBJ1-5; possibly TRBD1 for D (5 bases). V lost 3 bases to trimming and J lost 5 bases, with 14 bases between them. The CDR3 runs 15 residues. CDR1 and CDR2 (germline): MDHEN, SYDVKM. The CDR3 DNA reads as TGTGCCAGCAGTTTCGACAGAAGGGGATATCAGCCCCAGCATTTT. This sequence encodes CASSFDRRGYQPQHF.

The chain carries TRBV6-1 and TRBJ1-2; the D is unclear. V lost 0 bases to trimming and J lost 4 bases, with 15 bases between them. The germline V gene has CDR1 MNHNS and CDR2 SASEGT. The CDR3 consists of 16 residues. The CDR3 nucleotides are TGTGCCAGCAGTGAAGCGGATGCAGCGAGTGGCTATGGCTACACCTTC. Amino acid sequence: CASSEADAASGYGYTF.

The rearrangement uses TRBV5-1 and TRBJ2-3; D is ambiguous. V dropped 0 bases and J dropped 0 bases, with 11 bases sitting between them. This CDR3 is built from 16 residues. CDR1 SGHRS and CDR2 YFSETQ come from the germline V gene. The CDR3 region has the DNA TGCGCCAGCAGCTTGGAGGTATCATCTAGCACAGATACGCAGTATTTT. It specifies CASSLEVSSSTDTQYF. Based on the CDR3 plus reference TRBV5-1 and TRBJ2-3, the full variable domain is KAGVTQTPRYLIKTRGQQVTLSCSPISGHRSVSWYQQTPGQGLQFLFEYFSETQRNKGNFPGRFSGRQFSNSRSEMNVSTLELGDSALYLCASSLEVSSSTDTQYFGPGTRLTVL.

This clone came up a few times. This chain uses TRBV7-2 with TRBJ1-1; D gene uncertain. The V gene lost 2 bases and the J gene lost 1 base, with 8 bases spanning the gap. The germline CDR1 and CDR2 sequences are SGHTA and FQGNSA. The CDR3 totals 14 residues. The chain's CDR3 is CASSLRRRNTEAFF. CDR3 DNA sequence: TGTGCCAGCAGCTTACGACGGAGGAACACTGAAGCTTTCTTT.

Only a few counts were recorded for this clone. The CDR3 DNA follows: TGTGCCAGCTCACCACCGACAACAGGGGAAGTGGGAGCTTTCTTT. Its translation is CASSPPTTGEVGAFF. J is TRBJ1-1 and V is TRBV18, with 7 positions matching TRBD1. Germline V gene sequence: CDR1 KGHSH, CDR2 LQKENI. J lost 10 bases, V lost 0 bases, and 11 bases had no gene match. The CDR3 extends over 15 amino acids. The variable domain in full, completed from reference TRBV18 and TRBJ1-1, reads NAGVMQNPRHLVRRRGQEARLRCSPMKGHSHVYWYRQLPEEGLKFMVYLQKENIIDESGMPKERFSAEFPKEGPSILRIQQVVRGDSAAYFCASSPPTTGEVGAFFGQGTRLTVV.

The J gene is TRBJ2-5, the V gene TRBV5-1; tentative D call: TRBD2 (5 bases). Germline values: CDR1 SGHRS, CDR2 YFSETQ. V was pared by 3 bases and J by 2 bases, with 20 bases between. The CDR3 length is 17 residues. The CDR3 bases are TGCGCCAGCAGCTCGCTTGGACGGGGAATCAGGCAAGAGACCCAGTACTTC. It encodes CASSSLGRGIRQETQYF.

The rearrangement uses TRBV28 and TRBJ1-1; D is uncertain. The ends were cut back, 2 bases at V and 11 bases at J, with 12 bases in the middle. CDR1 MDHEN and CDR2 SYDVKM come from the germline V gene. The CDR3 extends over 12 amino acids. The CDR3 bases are TGTGCCAGCAGTTTAAGGAGGGTTAACGCTTTCTTT. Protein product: CASSLRRVNAFF.

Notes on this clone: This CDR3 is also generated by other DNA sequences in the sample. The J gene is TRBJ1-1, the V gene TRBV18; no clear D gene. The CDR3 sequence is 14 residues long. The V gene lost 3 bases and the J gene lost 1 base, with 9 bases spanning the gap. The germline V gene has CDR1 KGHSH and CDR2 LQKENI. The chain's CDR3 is CASSPPGKNTEAFF. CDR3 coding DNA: TGTGCCAGCTCACCCCCCGGTAAGAACACTGAAGCTTTCTTT.

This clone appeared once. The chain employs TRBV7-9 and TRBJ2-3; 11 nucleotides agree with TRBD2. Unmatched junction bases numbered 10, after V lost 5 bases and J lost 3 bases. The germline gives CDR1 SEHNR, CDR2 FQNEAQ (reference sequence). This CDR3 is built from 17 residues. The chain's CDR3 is CASSPTQLAGVTDTQYF. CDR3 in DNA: TGTGCCAGCAGCCCCACCCAACTAGCGGGAGTAACAGATACGCAGTATTTT.

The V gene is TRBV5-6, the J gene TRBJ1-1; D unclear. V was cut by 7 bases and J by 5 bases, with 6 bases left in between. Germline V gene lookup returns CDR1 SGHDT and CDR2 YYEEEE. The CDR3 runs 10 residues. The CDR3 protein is CASGRTEAFF. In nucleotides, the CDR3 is TGTGCCAGCGGGCGAACTGAAGCTTTCTTT.

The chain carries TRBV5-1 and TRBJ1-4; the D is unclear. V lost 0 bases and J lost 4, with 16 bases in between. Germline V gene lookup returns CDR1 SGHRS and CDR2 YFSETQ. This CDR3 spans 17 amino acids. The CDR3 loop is CASSLAPPRADNEKLFF. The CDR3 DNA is TGCGCCAGCAGCTTGGCCCCTCCCCGGGCCGATAATGAAAAACTGTTTTTT.

This CDR3 is CASSSQGPGSNQPQHF. CDR3 bases: TGTGCCAGCTCATCTCAGGGTCCGGGAAGCAATCAGCCCCAGCATTTT. The chain recombines TRBV18 with TRBJ1-5, with D perhaps TRBD1 (5 bases). This CDR3 is built from 16 residues. CDR1 KGHSH and CDR2 LQKENI come from the germline V gene. Trimming shortened V by 5 bases and J by 1 base, and 15 bases separated the two germline ends.

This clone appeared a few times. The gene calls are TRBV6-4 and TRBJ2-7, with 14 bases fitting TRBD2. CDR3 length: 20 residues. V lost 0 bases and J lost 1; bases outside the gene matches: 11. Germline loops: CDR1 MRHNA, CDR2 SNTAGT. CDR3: CASSDSGDGLAGGASYEQYF. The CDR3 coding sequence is TGTGCCAGCAGTGACTCGGGGGACGGACTAGCGGGAGGTGCGTCCTACGAGCAGTACTTC.

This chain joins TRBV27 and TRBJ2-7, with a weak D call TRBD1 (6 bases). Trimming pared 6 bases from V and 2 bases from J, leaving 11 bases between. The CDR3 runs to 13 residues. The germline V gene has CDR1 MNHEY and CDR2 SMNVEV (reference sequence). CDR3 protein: CASRRTAAYEQYF. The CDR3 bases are TGTGCCAGCAGAAGGACAGCCGCCTACGAGCAGTACTTC.